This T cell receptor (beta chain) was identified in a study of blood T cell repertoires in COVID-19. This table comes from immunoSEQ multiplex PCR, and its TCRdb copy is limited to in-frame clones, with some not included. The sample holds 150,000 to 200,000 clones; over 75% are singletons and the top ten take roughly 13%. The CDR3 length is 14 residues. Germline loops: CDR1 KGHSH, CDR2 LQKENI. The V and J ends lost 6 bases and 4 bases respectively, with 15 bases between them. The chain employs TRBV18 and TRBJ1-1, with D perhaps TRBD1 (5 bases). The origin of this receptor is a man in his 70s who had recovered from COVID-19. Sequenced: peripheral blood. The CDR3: CASSSRGLGTEAFF. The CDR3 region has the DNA TGTGCCAGCTCCTCACGGGGGTTGGGCACTGAAGCTTTCTTT.